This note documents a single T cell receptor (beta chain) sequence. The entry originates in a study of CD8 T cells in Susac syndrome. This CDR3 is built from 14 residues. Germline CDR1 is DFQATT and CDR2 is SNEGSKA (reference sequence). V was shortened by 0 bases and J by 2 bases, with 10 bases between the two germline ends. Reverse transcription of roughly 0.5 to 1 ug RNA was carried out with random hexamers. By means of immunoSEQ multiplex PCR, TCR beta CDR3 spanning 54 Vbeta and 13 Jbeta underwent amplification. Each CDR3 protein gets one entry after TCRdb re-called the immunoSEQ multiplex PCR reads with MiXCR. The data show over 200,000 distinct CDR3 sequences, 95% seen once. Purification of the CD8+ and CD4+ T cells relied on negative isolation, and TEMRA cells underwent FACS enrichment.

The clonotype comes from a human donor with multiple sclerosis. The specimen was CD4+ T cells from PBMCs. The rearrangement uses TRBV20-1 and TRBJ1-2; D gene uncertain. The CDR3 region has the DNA TGCAGTGCTAGAGACATGACGGGGAACTATGGCTACACCTTC. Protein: CSARDMTGNYGYTF.